This entry lists 13 T cell receptor beta chains sequenced from one sample in a study of cytomegalovirus exposure and HLA in healthy donors. It was with 60 Vbeta and 13 Jbeta primers that the PCR ran. The assay was immunoSEQ multiplex PCR, and TCRdb's table has in-frame clones only and misses some. The table shows some 78,000 clones, with about 80% occurring only once. The sample consisted of PBMCs. The origin of the receptors is a man in his fifties or sixties in good health and CMV-seropositive.

This clone was detected only once. The rearrangement joins TRBV27 to TRBJ1-4; D is unclear. V was pared by 5 bases and J by 3 bases, with 13 bases between. Looked up from germline, CDR1 is MNHEY and CDR2 is SMNVEV (reference sequence). This CDR3 spans 15 amino acids. The CDR3 spells CASSPGLQPNEKLFF. The CDR3 bases are TGTGCCAGCAGTCCGGGATTACAGCCTAATGAAAAACTGTTTTTT.

This sequence joins TRBV5-1 and TRBJ2-3; 7 bases map to TRBD2. The length of the CDR3 is 16 residues. With 0 bases clipped from V and 1 base from J, the junction kept 5 bases outside the gene matches. Germline CDR1 SGHRS, CDR2 YFSETQ. CDR3 DNA: TGCGCCAGCAGCTTGGAAAGTAGCGGGCGCACAGATACGCAGTATTTT. This codes for CASSLESSGRTDTQYF.

This clone was seen a single time. The chain is built from TRBV15 and TRBJ1-4; D remains unclear. The CDR3 has 15 residues. Trimming pared 0 bases from V and 7 bases from J, leaving 12 bases between. Germline V gene data show CDR1 as LNHNV and CDR2 as YYDKDF (reference sequence). CDR3 residues: CATSRDLGASEKLFF. The CDR3 region has the DNA TGTGCCACCAGCAGAGATTTAGGAGCGAGTGAAAAACTGTTTTTT.

J is TRBJ2-3 and V is TRBV19; 7 bases agree with TRBD1. CDR3 length equals 15 residues. J lost 0 bases, V lost 6 bases, and 6 bases had no gene match. Germline assignment: CDR1 LNHDA and CDR2 SQIVND (reference sequence). The CDR3 here is CASSGTGASTDTQYF. DNA of the CDR3: TGTGCCAGTAGCGGAACAGGGGCTAGCACAGATACGCAGTATTTT.

This clone has only one observation. This chain uses TRBV10-1 with TRBJ2-4; TRBD1 matches 10 bases. Germline V gives CDR1 WNHNN, CDR2 SYGVQD (reference sequence). The CDR3 runs 16 residues. The trim removed 5 bases at V and 0 bases at J, leaving 4 bases unmatched. The CDR3 loop reads CASSPDRGLAKNIQYF. Written as DNA, the CDR3 is TGCGCCAGCAGTCCGGACAGGGGGTTAGCCAAAAACATTCAGTACTTC.

This rearrangement joins TRBV15 to TRBJ1-2; D is perhaps TRBD1 (5 bases). Germline V gene lookup returns CDR1 LNHNV and CDR2 YYDKDF (reference sequence). The CDR3 contains 14 residues. V lost 0 bases to trimming and J lost 4 bases, with 9 bases between them. The CDR3: CATSRDRGIYGYTF. In DNA, the CDR3 is TGTGCCACCAGCAGAGATCGGGGGATCTATGGCTACACCTTC. Drawing the rest from reference TRBV15 and TRBJ1-2, the complete variable domain is DAMVIQNPRYQVTQFGKPVTLSCSQTLNHNVMYWYQQKSSQAPKLLFHYYDKDFNNEADTPDNFQSRRPNTSFCFLDIRSPGLGDTAMYLCATSRDRGIYGYTFGSGTRLTVV.

The rearrangement uses TRBV4-1 and TRBJ2-1; D is perhaps TRBD1 (6 bases). This CDR3 has 15 amino acids. Per germline, CDR1 MGHRA and CDR2 YSYEKL. V lost 3 bases and J lost 0, with 9 bases in between. CDR3: CASSQDSPSYNEQFF. The CDR3 bases are TGCGCCAGCAGCCAGGACAGCCCCTCCTACAATGAGCAGTTCTTC.

V is TRBV9 and J is TRBJ1-1; 7 bases line up with TRBD1. The germline CDR1 and CDR2 sequences are SGDLS and YYNGEE. Losses at the gene ends were 3 bases for V and 7 bases for J; bases not matched to a gene: 6. This CDR3 has 13 amino acids. Here the CDR3 reads CASSAERQGEAFF. The CDR3 region has the DNA TGTGCCAGCAGCGCCGAACGACAGGGTGAAGCTTTCTTT.

The gene calls are TRBV10-3 and TRBJ1-1; 8 positions agree with TRBD1. This CDR3 contains 12 residues. V was clipped by 11 bases and J by 5 bases; unmatched bases: 7. Germline V gives CDR1 ENHRY, CDR2 SYGVKD. DNA for the CDR3: TGTGCCTCGGGACAGGCGGGGACTGAAGCTTTCTTT. The encoded protein is CASGQAGTEAFF.

This clone is a singleton in its sample. The rearrangement links TRBV11-2 to TRBJ2-7; no firm D call. Trimming pared 2 bases from V and 0 bases from J, leaving 8 bases between. Germline CDR1 reads SGHAT; CDR2 reads FQNNGV. The CDR3 consists of 14 residues. In DNA, the CDR3 is TGTGCCAGCAGCTTAACTGCATACTCCTACGAGCAGTACTTC. It is translated as CASSLTAYSYEQYF.

The genes are TRBV11-2 and TRBJ2-1; TRBD2 matches 12 bases. The CDR3 contains 18 residues. Trimming took 1 base from V and 4 from J; bases not matched to a gene: 8. CDR1 and CDR2 from the germline V gene are SGHAT and FQNNGV. This CDR3 reads CASSLGQTSGRPYNEQFF. CDR3 DNA sequence: TGTGCCAGCAGCTTAGGCCAAACTAGCGGGAGGCCGTACAATGAGCAGTTCTTC.

Of note for this clone: Compared with germline, one end of the junction differs, possibly owing to a read error. The rearrangement joins TRBV7-9 to TRBJ2-7; 8 bases are shared with TRBD2. Per the germline V gene, CDR1 is SEHNR and CDR2 is FQNEAQ (reference sequence). The CDR3 has 18 residues. CDR3 sequence reads: CASSLATGESGTRNEQYF. Here the CDR3 DNA reads TGTGCCAGCAGCCTAGCGACCGGCGAGAGCGGGACTAGGAACGAGCAGTACTTC. Using reference TRBV7-9 and TRBJ2-7 for the parts outside the CDR3, the full variable domain is DTGVSQNPRHKITKRGQNVTFRCDPISEHNRLYWYRQTLGQGPEFLTYFQNEAQLEKSRLLSDRFSAERPKGSFSTLEIQRTEQGDSAMYLCASSLATGESGTRNEQYFGPGTRLTVT.

The gene calls are TRBV11-3 and TRBJ2-7; 8 nucleotides align to TRBD1. This CDR3 is 15 amino acids long. V was clipped by 5 bases and J by 5 bases; unmatched bases: 11. Germline V lookup: CDR1 SGHNT, CDR2 YENEEA. In DNA, the CDR3 is TGTGCCAGCAGCACGAGAACACAGGGGGTCGACGAGCAGTACTTC. Protein: CASSTRTQGVDEQYF.